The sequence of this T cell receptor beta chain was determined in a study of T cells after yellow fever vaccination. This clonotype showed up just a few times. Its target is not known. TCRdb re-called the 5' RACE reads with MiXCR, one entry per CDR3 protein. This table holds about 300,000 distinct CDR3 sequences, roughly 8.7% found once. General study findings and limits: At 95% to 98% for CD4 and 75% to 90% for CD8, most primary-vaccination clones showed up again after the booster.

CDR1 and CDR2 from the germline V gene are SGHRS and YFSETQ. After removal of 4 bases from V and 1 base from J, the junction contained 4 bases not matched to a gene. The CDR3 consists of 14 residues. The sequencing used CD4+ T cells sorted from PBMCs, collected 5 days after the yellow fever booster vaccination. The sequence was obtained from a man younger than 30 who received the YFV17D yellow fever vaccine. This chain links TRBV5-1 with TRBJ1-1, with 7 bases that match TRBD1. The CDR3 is CASSPGQPNTEAFF. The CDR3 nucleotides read TGCGCCAGCAGCCCGGGACAGCCGAACACTGAAGCTTTCTTT.